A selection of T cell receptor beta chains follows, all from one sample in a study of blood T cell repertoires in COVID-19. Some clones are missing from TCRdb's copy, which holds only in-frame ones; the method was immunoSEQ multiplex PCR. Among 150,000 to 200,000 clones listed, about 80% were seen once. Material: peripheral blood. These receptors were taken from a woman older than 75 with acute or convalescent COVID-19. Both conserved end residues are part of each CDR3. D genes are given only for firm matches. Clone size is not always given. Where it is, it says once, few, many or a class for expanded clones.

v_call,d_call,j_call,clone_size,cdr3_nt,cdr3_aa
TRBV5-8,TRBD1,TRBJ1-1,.,TGTGCCAGCATAAACAGGGGGCTAAACACTGAAGCTTTCTTT,CASINRGLNTEAFF
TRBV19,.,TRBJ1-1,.,TGTGCCAGTAGCTTTCGCCCCAACAGGGTTGACACTGAAGCTTTCTTT,CASSFRPNRVDTEAFF
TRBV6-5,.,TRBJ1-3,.,TGTGCCAGCAGTTACCAGGGGTCTGGAAACACCATATATTTT,CASSYQGSGNTIYF
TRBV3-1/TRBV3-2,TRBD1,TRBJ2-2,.,TGTGCCAGCAGACGGGGACAGAGGAACACCGGGGAGCTGTTTTTT,CASRRGQRNTGELFF
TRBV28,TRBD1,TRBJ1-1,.,TGTGCCAGCAGATCACAGGGGGGGAACACTGAAGCTTTCTTT,CASRSQGGNTEAFF
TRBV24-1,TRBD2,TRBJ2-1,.,TGTGCCGCCTCATCTAGCGGGAGAGAGGGTGAGCAGTTCTTC,CAASSSGREGEQFF
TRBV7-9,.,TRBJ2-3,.,TGTGCCAGCAGCTTAGGTACCGATAGCGGTAGCACAGATACGCAGTATTTT,CASSLGTDSGSTDTQYF
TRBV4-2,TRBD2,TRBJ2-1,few,TGTGCCAGCAGCCAGACTAGCGGGAGGGCCAGGAATGAGCAGTTCTTC,CASSQTSGRARNEQFF
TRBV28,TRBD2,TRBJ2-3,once,TGTGCCAGCAGCCATCTAGCGGGGCCTAGCACAGATACGCAGTATTTT,CASSHLAGPSTDTQYF
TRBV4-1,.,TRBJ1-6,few,TGCGCCAGCAGCCAAGCAAACGTCCTATATAATTCACCCCTCCACTTT,CASSQANVLYNSPLHF
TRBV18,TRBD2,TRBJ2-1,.,TGTGCCAGCTCACCTTTAGCGGGAGTCTCCTACAATGAGCAGTTCTTC,CASSPLAGVSYNEQFF
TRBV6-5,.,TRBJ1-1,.,TGTGCCAGCATACAAATAAACCTTGAAGCTTTCTTT,CASIQINLEAFF
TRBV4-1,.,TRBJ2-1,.,TGCGCCAGCAGCCTAGCGCAAACAGGGCGATCGTACAATGAGCAGTTCTTC,CASSLAQTGRSYNEQFF
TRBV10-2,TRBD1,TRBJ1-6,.,TGCGCCAGCAATTCTAGGACAGGGAGAAATTCACCCCTCCACTTT,CASNSRTGRNSPLHF
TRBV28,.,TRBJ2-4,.,TGTGCCAGCAGTTTATCGCAGGGCCTATGGTACTTC,CASSLSQGLWYF
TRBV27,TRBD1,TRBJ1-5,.,TGTGCCAGCAGTTTAACAGGGGGCTGGCAGCCCCAGCATTTT,CASSLTGGWQPQHF
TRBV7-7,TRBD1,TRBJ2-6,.,TGTGCTAGTGGACAGGGCCTCCCCTCTGGGGCCAACGTCCTGACTTTC,CASGQGLPSGANVLTF
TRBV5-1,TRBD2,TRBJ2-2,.,TGCGCCAGCAGCTTGGCCGGGACTAGCGAAACCGGGGAGCTGTTTTTT,CASSLAGTSETGELFF
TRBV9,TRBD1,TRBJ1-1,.,TGTGCCAGCAGCTTACTTGACAGGGGAACTGAAGCTTTCTTT,CASSLLDRGTEAFF
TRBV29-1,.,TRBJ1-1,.,TGCAGCGTCCGCGGCGGGGGCCCTGAAGCTTTCTTT,CSVRGGGPEAFF
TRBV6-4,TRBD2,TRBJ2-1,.,TGTGCCAGCAGTAGACTAGCGGGGTACAATGAGCAGTTCTTC,CASSRLAGYNEQFF
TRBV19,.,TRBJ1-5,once,TGTGCCAGTAGTATAGTGCAGGCTAGCAAACAGCCCCAGCATTTT,CASSIVQASKQPQHF
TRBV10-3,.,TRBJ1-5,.,TGTGCCTCCGGAGACGTGAATCAGCCCCAGCATTTT,CASGDVNQPQHF
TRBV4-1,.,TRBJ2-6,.,TGCGCCAGCAGCCTCTTCGCCACAGGGACTGGGGCCAACGTCCTGACTTTC,CASSLFATGTGANVLTF
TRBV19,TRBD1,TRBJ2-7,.,TGTGCCAGTAGTACCGGGACAGGGCTTCTGGGGCAGTACTTC,CASSTGTGLLGQYF
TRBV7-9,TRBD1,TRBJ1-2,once,TGTGCCAGCAGCATACATTCACAGGGGGCGAGTGGCTACACCTTC,CASSIHSQGASGYTF
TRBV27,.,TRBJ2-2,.,TGTGCCAGCACCGCGCGGACCGGGGAGCTGTTTTTT,CASTARTGELFF
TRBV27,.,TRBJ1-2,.,TGTGCCAGCAGTTTAAACAGGAACTATGGCTACACCTTC,CASSLNRNYGYTF
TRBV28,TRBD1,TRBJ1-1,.,TGTGCCGCAAACAGGGGCGGGGACACTGAAGCTTTCTTT,CAANRGGDTEAFF
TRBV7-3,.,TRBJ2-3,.,TGTGCCAGCAGCCCCACACACAAAACTACGGATACTAGCACAGATACGCAGTATTTT,CASSPTHKTTDTSTDTQYF
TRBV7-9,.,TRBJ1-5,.,TGTGCCAGCAGCCCCCCAGGGTCTAATCAGCCCCAGCATTTT,CASSPPGSNQPQHF
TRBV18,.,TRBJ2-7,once,TGTGCCAGCTCACCAGAAACAGGGGAGGACGAGCAGTACTTC,CASSPETGEDEQYF
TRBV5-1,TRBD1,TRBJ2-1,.,TGCGCCAGCAGCTTGGATGGGACAGGGTCTGTTGAGCAGTTCTTC,CASSLDGTGSVEQFF
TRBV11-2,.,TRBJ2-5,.,TGTGCCAGCAGCATCCCCGGGGCTGGAGGGAGGGAGACCCAGTACTTC,CASSIPGAGGRETQYF
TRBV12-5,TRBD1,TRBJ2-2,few,TGTGCCAGCCGACAGGGCGACACCGGGGAGCTGTTTTTT,CASRQGDTGELFF
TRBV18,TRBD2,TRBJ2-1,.,TGTGCCAGCTCACCAATTACTGGACTAGCAGGAGACAATGAGCAGTTCTTC,CASSPITGLAGDNEQFF
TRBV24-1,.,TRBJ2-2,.,TGTGCCACCTCCAGGGTGGGGACTTCGAACACCGGGGAGCTGTTTTTT,CATSRVGTSNTGELFF
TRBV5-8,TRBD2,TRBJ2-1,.,TGTGCCAGCAGCTTGCGCCGGCTAGCGGGAATCTACAATGAGCAGTTCTTC,CASSLRRLAGIYNEQFF
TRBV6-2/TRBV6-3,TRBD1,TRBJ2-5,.,TGTGCCAGCAGTACAGGGGGCGAGTCCCAGTACTTC,CASSTGGESQYF
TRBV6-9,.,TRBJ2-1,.,TGTGCCAGCAGTCGCCGGACATGCAAGAAGGACAATGAGCAGTTCTTC,CASSRRTCKKDNEQFF
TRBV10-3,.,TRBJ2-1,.,TGTGCCATCAGGAAAAGCGAACCCCTTGGTGAGCAGTTCTTC,CAIRKSEPLGEQFF
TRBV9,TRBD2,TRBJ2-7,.,TGTGCCAGCAGCTTCGGACTAGCGGGAGGGTACGAGCAGTACTTC,CASSFGLAGGYEQYF
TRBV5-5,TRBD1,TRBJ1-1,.,TGTGCCAGCAGCTTAAAACCGGGACAGGGGAACACTGAAGCTTTCTTT,CASSLKPGQGNTEAFF
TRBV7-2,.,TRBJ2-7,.,TGTGCCAGCAGCACAAGACAGCCCTACGAGCAGTACTTC,CASSTRQPYEQYF
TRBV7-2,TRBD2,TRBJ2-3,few,TGTGCCAGCAGCTCTAGCGGGAGAATCCCAGATACGCAGTATTTT,CASSSSGRIPDTQYF
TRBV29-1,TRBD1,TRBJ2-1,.,TGCAGCGGCGATGGACAGGGTGTCTACAATGAGCAGTTCTTC,CSGDGQGVYNEQFF
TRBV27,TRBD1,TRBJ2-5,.,TGTGCCAGCAGTCCGACAGGGTGGGGAGAGACCCAGTACTTC,CASSPTGWGETQYF